This T cell receptor (beta chain) stems from a study of cytomegalovirus exposure and HLA in healthy donors. About this clone: Its antigen is unidentified.

PCR amplification relied on 60 Vbeta primers (plus 13 Jbeta primers). Measured with immunoSEQ multiplex PCR; TCRdb has only the in-frame clones, and not every one. The sample carries 100,000 to 150,000 clones, roughly 74% recorded once. Study results and limitations: The sole available immune exposure information was CMV serostatus.

Per the germline V gene, CDR1 is SEHNR and CDR2 is FQNEAQ (reference sequence). The V gene lost 1 base and the J gene lost 2 bases, with 9 bases spanning the gap. The CDR3 extends over 14 amino acids. The V gene is TRBV7-9, the J gene TRBJ2-7, with a tentative D call TRBD1 (5 bases). The TCR sequence derives from a middle-aged man in good health and CMV-seropositive. The specimen was PBMCs. DNA of the CDR3: TGTGCCAGCAGCTTAGGGACCAGGGCCTACGAGCAGTACTTC. This encodes CASSLGTRAYEQYF.